A selection of T cell receptor beta chains follows, all from one sample in a study of post-analysis software for immune sequencing data. TCRdb called the PCR reads again in MiXCR, with one record for every CDR3 protein. The sample has 600,000 to 750,000 distinct CDR3 sequences, 55% to 70% seen once; the top ten hold about 10%. Sequences were obtained from blood. The receptors originated from a girl aged 2 to 9 with multiple sclerosis. The CDR3 runs from the conserved cysteine through the conserved F or W. The D gene is left open where the match is weak. A row's size may be missing; if present it is once, few, many or a size class.

D gene: -
J gene: TRBJ2-1
V gene: TRBV6-4
clone size: once
CDR3 protein: CASSVHNAYNEQFF
CDR3 DNA: TGTGCCAGCAGTGTTCACAATGCCTACAATGAGCAGTTCTTC

D gene: -
J gene: TRBJ2-1
V gene: TRBV20-1
clone size: -
CDR3 protein: CSASRLANYNEQFF
CDR3 DNA: TGCAGTGCTAGTAGATTGGCGAACTACAATGAGCAGTTCTTC

D gene: TRBD2
J gene: TRBJ2-1
V gene: TRBV5-1
clone size: -
CDR3 protein: CASSPGTSGLGEQFF
CDR3 DNA: TGCGCCAGCAGCCCCGGGACTAGCGGGTTAGGTGAGCAGTTCTTC

D gene: -
J gene: TRBJ2-7
V gene: TRBV12-3/TRBV12-4
clone size: few
CDR3 protein: CASTSDSVARSEQYF
CDR3 DNA: TGTGCCAGCACCTCCGACTCAGTTGCGAGATCCGAGCAGTACTTC

D gene: -
J gene: TRBJ2-7
V gene: TRBV12-3/TRBV12-4
clone size: few
CDR3 protein: CASSQRVSYEQYF
CDR3 DNA: TGTGCCAGCAGCCAAAGGGTCTCCTACGAGCAGTACTTC

D gene: -
J gene: TRBJ1-2
V gene: TRBV7-9
clone size: -
CDR3 protein: CASSLPRLGSGYTF
CDR3 DNA: TGTGCCAGCAGCTTACCGAGACTCGGGAGCGGCTACACCTTC

D gene: -
J gene: TRBJ1-2
V gene: TRBV5-1
clone size: -
CDR3 protein: CASSPRAVSDYGYTF
CDR3 DNA: TGCGCCAGCAGCCCAAGGGCGGTATCGGACTATGGCTACACCTTC

D gene: -
J gene: TRBJ2-3
V gene: TRBV20-1
clone size: -
CDR3 protein: CSARDSLVDTQYF
CDR3 DNA: TGCAGTGCTAGAGATAGCCTAGTTGATACGCAGTATTTT

D gene: -
J gene: TRBJ2-2
V gene: TRBV6-1
clone size: once
CDR3 protein: CARLVKYTGELFF
CDR3 DNA: TGTGCCAGACTAGTGAAGTACACCGGGGAGCTGTTTTTT

D gene: TRBD2
J gene: TRBJ2-3
V gene: TRBV13
clone size: -
CDR3 protein: CASSPGLALTDTQYF
CDR3 DNA: TGTGCCAGCAGCCCGGGACTAGCCCTCACAGATACGCAGTATTTT

D gene: -
J gene: TRBJ2-7
V gene: TRBV6-5
clone size: -
CDR3 protein: CASSYGVKDDEQYF
CDR3 DNA: TGTGCCAGCAGTTATGGAGTAAAGGACGACGAGCAGTACTTC

D gene: TRBD2
J gene: TRBJ2-3
V gene: TRBV20-1
clone size: -
CDR3 protein: CSAHPAGPTDTQYF
CDR3 DNA: TGCAGTGCTCATCCAGCGGGACCCACAGATACGCAGTATTTT

D gene: -
J gene: TRBJ1-6
V gene: TRBV25-1
clone size: -
CDR3 protein: CASREGPYNSPLHF
CDR3 DNA: TGTGCCAGCAGGGAAGGTCCCTATAATTCACCCCTCCACTTT

D gene: TRBD1
J gene: TRBJ1-1
V gene: TRBV20-1
clone size: -
CDR3 protein: CSAGEEGASLEVNTEAFF
CDR3 DNA: TGCAGTGCGGGGGAAGAGGGGGCGTCCCTAGAGGTGAACACTGAAGCTTTCTTT

D gene: TRBD1
J gene: TRBJ1-5
V gene: TRBV7-8
clone size: -
CDR3 protein: CASSGKTGGDGNQPQHF
CDR3 DNA: TGTGCCAGCAGCGGGAAGACAGGGGGCGATGGCAATCAGCCCCAGCATTTT

D gene: TRBD2
J gene: TRBJ2-3
V gene: TRBV7-2
clone size: few
CDR3 protein: CASSPEGLAGVDTQYF
CDR3 DNA: TGTGCCAGCAGCCCCGAGGGGCTAGCGGGGGTGGATACGCAGTATTTT

D gene: -
J gene: TRBJ1-2
V gene: TRBV7-9
clone size: -
CDR3 protein: CASSTGWGRGVGYTF
CDR3 DNA: TGTGCCAGCAGCACAGGGTGGGGACGAGGCGTTGGCTACACCTTC

D gene: TRBD2
J gene: TRBJ2-5
V gene: TRBV20-1
clone size: -
CDR3 protein: CSARRTSGMALMETQYF
CDR3 DNA: TGCAGTGCTAGGCGGACTAGCGGGATGGCCTTGATGGAGACCCAGTACTTC

D gene: TRBD2
J gene: TRBJ2-1
V gene: TRBV5-1
clone size: -
CDR3 protein: CASSPSGLAGFNEQFF
CDR3 DNA: TGCGCCAGCAGCCCATCAGGACTAGCGGGCTTCAATGAGCAGTTCTTC

D gene: -
J gene: TRBJ2-7
V gene: TRBV6-6
clone size: once
CDR3 protein: CASSYSNGALYEQYF
CDR3 DNA: TGTGCCAGCAGTTACTCGAATGGGGCACTTTACGAGCAGTACTTC

D gene: TRBD1
J gene: TRBJ2-5
V gene: TRBV4-2
clone size: few
CDR3 protein: CASSLSLTGGLETQYF
CDR3 DNA: TGTGCCAGCAGCCTATCTCTAACAGGGGGACTAGAGACCCAGTACTTC

D gene: TRBD1
J gene: TRBJ2-1
V gene: TRBV6-6
clone size: -
CDR3 protein: CASSYGQGREQFF
CDR3 DNA: TGTGCCAGCAGTTACGGACAGGGGCGTGAGCAGTTCTTC

D gene: -
J gene: TRBJ2-7
V gene: TRBV7-9
clone size: -
CDR3 protein: CASSPPSAYEQYF
CDR3 DNA: TGTGCCAGCAGCCCCCCTAGCGCCTACGAGCAGTACTTC

D gene: TRBD2
J gene: TRBJ2-1
V gene: TRBV12-3/TRBV12-4
clone size: -
CDR3 protein: CASRGRLAGSYNEQFF
CDR3 DNA: TGTGCCAGCAGGGGAAGACTAGCGGGATCCTACAATGAGCAGTTCTTC

D gene: TRBD1
J gene: TRBJ2-7
V gene: TRBV2
clone size: -
CDR3 protein: CASSVSRTGGSYEQYF
CDR3 DNA: TGTGCCAGCAGTGTCTCTCGGACAGGAGGTTCCTACGAGCAGTACTTC

D gene: TRBD1
J gene: TRBJ2-7
V gene: TRBV7-9
clone size: -
CDR3 protein: CASSSPGTDYEQYF
CDR3 DNA: TGTGCCAGCAGCTCCCCCGGGACAGACTACGAGCAGTACTTC

D gene: -
J gene: TRBJ1-2
V gene: TRBV6-5
clone size: -
CDR3 protein: CASSYTTGSNYGYTF
CDR3 DNA: TGTGCCAGCAGTTACACAACAGGATCTAACTATGGCTACACCTTC

D gene: -
J gene: TRBJ2-7
V gene: TRBV10-3
clone size: -
CDR3 protein: CAISRTGPSYEQYF
CDR3 DNA: TGTGCCATCAGCCGTACAGGGCCGTCCTACGAGCAGTACTTC

D gene: -
J gene: TRBJ2-2
V gene: TRBV20-1
clone size: once
CDR3 protein: CSAKQKNTGELFF
CDR3 DNA: TGCAGTGCTAAACAGAAGAACACCGGGGAGCTGTTTTTT

D gene: -
J gene: TRBJ2-7
V gene: TRBV5-1
clone size: -
CDR3 protein: CASRPSMGSSYEQYF
CDR3 DNA: TGCGCCAGTAGACCTTCCATGGGAAGCTCCTATGAGCAGTACTTC

D gene: -
J gene: TRBJ2-1
V gene: TRBV12-3/TRBV12-4
clone size: few
CDR3 protein: CASSLSFSGGGLTFF
CDR3 DNA: TGTGCCAGCAGTTTGTCTTTTAGTGGTGGGGGATTAACGTTCTTC

D gene: -
J gene: TRBJ1-3
V gene: TRBV7-9
clone size: -
CDR3 protein: CASSLQGFGSTIYF
CDR3 DNA: TGTGCCAGCAGCTTACAGGGGTTTGGAAGCACCATATATTTT

D gene: -
J gene: TRBJ1-5
V gene: TRBV19
clone size: -
CDR3 protein: CASRGINQPQHF
CDR3 DNA: TGTGCCAGTAGAGGAATAAATCAGCCCCAGCATTTT

D gene: -
J gene: TRBJ2-3
V gene: TRBV4-1
clone size: once
CDR3 protein: CASSTTSGDTQYF
CDR3 DNA: TGCGCCAGCAGTACAACCTCCGGAGATACGCAGTATTTT

D gene: -
J gene: TRBJ2-3
V gene: TRBV10-3
clone size: -
CDR3 protein: CAYGPGGPTDTQYF
CDR3 DNA: TGTGCCTACGGGCCTGGCGGGCCCACAGATACGCAGTATTTT

D gene: -
J gene: TRBJ1-2
V gene: TRBV4-3
clone size: few
CDR3 protein: CASSHRPGELQSYGYTF
CDR3 DNA: TGCGCCAGCAGCCATCGACCAGGAGAGCTCCAATCCTATGGCTACACCTTC

D gene: -
J gene: TRBJ2-5
V gene: TRBV6-5
clone size: -
CDR3 protein: CASSLLPRNPETQYF
CDR3 DNA: TGTGCCAGCAGTCTCCTCCCTAGGAACCCAGAGACCCAGTACTTC

D gene: TRBD2
J gene: TRBJ2-1
V gene: TRBV28
clone size: -
CDR3 protein: CASSSPGLALDEQFF
CDR3 DNA: TGTGCCAGCAGTTCCCCGGGACTAGCTCTGGATGAGCAGTTCTTC

D gene: TRBD2
J gene: TRBJ2-1
V gene: TRBV5-1
clone size: few
CDR3 protein: CASSLMSSGTSYNEQFF
CDR3 DNA: TGCGCCAGCAGCTTGATGTCTAGCGGGACCTCCTACAATGAGCAGTTCTTC

D gene: TRBD2
J gene: TRBJ2-7
V gene: TRBV6-5
clone size: -
CDR3 protein: CASRHGTSSYEQYF
CDR3 DNA: TGTGCCAGCAGACACGGGACTAGCTCCTACGAGCAGTACTTC

D gene: -
J gene: TRBJ2-4
V gene: TRBV6-2/TRBV6-3
clone size: -
CDR3 protein: CASSYSKRTNRTLGALAKNIQYF
CDR3 DNA: TGTGCCAGCAGTTACTCGAAACGGACAAATCGAACTTTGGGCGCACTAGCCAAAAACATTCAGTACTTC

D gene: -
J gene: TRBJ1-2
V gene: TRBV9
clone size: once
CDR3 protein: CASSVTRGGYTF
CDR3 DNA: TGTGCCAGCAGCGTAACTAGGGGAGGCTACACCTTC

D gene: -
J gene: TRBJ1-2
V gene: TRBV12-3/TRBV12-4
clone size: -
CDR3 protein: CASSSFISRGKVGYTF
CDR3 DNA: TGTGCCAGCAGTTCCTTTATTTCTAGGGGTAAAGTTGGCTACACCTTC

D gene: TRBD2
J gene: TRBJ2-1
V gene: TRBV3-1
clone size: -
CDR3 protein: CASSLWTSGRNEQFF
CDR3 DNA: TGTGCCAGCAGCCTTTGGACTAGCGGGCGGAATGAGCAGTTCTTC